This T cell receptor (beta chain) came from a study of T cell repertoires in cytomegalovirus infection. As for the study in general: CMV epitopes that were recently identified and HLA-C-restricted were used alongside well-studied HLA-B-restricted ones.

TCRdb redid the calling of the reads with MiXCR, one entry per CDR3 protein. The sample carries 640,000 or so distinct CDR3 sequences, around 35% recorded once. This clonotype was recorded a few times. Its specificity is not known. V was shortened by 4 bases and J by 8 bases, with 15 bases between the two germline ends. Germline CDR1 is SGHTA and CDR2 is FQGNSA. This CDR3 spans 15 amino acids. The genes are TRBV7-2 and TRBJ1-6; D might be TRBD1 (6 bases). The sequenced sample was cultured PBMCs, obtained from culture after CMV antigen stimulation. The receptor was derived from a human donor in good health (CMV status not recorded). Some clones in this sample may be carry-over from other donors' samples. The DNA for the CDR3 is TGTGCCAGCAGCTCCCGGGGGCAACGGGATTCACCCCTCCACTTT. Protein sequence: CASSSRGQRDSPLHF.